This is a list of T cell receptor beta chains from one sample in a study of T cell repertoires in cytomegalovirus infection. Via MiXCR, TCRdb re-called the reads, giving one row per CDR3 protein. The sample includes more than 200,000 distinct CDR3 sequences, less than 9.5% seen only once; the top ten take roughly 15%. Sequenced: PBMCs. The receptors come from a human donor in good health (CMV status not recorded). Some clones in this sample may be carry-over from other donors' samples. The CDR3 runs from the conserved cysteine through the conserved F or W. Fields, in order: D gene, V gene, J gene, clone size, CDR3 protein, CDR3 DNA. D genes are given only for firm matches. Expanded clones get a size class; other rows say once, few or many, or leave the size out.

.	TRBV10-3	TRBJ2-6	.	CAIRGANVLTF	TGTGCCATCAGGGGGGCCAACGTCCTGACTTTC
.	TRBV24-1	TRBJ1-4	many	CATSDAGTANEKLFF	TGTGCCACCAGTGATGCCGGGACGGCTAATGAAAAACTGTTTTTT
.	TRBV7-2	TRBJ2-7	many	CASSVDHYEQYF	TGTGCCAGCAGCGTGGACCACTACGAGCAGTACTTC
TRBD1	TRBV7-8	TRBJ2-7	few	CASSFRDRGHEQYF	TGTGCCAGCAGCTTCCGGGACAGGGGTCACGAGCAGTACTTC
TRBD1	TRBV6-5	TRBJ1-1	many	CASRKGQGHSQAFF	TGTGCCAGCAGAAAAGGACAGGGTCATTCCCAAGCTTTCTTT
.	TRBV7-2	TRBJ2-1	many	CASSLVGQVSVEQFF	TGTGCCAGCAGCTTAGTGGGTCAGGTCAGTGTTGAGCAGTTCTTC
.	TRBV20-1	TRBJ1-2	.	CSATGPGTDYGYTF	TGCAGTGCTACCGGGCCCGGGACTGACTATGGCTACACCTTC
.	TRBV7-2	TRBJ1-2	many	CASSPEQGRYRYTF	TGTGCCAGCAGCCCGGAGCAGGGCCGCTATCGCTACACCTTC
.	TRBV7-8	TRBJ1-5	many	CASSLGRAVGNQPQHF	TGTGCCAGCAGCTTAGGTCGGGCGGTAGGCAATCAGCCCCAGCATTTT
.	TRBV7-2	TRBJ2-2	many	CASSSSRGSGELFF	TGTGCCAGCAGCTCCTCGCGGGGTTCCGGGGAGCTGTTTTTT
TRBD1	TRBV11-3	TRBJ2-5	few	CASSQGQGAQETQYF	TGTGCCAGCAGCCAGGGACAGGGGGCTCAAGAGACCCAGTACTTC
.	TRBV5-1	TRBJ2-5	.	CASSSFETPKGETQYF	TGCGCCAGCAGCTCTTTTGAGACTCCGAAGGGGGAGACCCAGTACTTC
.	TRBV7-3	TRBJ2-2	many	CASSLTKSNTGELFF	TGTGCCAGCAGCCTAACGAAGAGTAACACCGGGGAGCTGTTTTTT
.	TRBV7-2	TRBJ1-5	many	CASSLANNQPQHF	TGTGCCAGCAGCTTAGCCAATAATCAGCCCCAGCATTTT
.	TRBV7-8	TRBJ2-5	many	CASSLAAQGRWETQYF	TGTGCCAGCAGCTTAGCGGCACAGGGAAGGTGGGAGACCCAGTACTTC
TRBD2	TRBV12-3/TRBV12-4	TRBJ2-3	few	CASSLLAGGQTDTQYF	TGTGCCAGCAGTTTACTAGCGGGGGGGCAGACAGATACGCAGTATTTT
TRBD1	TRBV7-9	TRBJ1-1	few	CASSEPGQGASTEAFF	TGTGCCAGCAGCGAACCGGGACAGGGGGCGAGTACTGAAGCTTTCTTT
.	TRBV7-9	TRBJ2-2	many	CASSHRETGELFF	TGTGCCAGCAGTCACCGAGAGACCGGGGAGCTGTTTTTT
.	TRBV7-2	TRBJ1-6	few	CASSFLRDSPLHF	TGTGCCAGCAGCTTTCTCAGGGACTCACCCCTCCACTTT
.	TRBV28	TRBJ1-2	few	CASSPTGPQGGYTF	TGTGCCAGCAGTCCCACAGGGCCCCAGGGAGGCTACACCTTC
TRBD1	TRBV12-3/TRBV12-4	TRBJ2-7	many	CASSSQTGFIYEQYF	TGTGCCAGCAGTTCCCAGACAGGGTTCATCTACGAGCAGTACTTC
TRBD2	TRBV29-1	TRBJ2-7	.	CSVEDPAGVHEQYF	TGCAGCGTTGAAGATCCAGCGGGAGTTCACGAGCAGTACTTC
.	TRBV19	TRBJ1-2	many	CASTDGSRGDYGYTF	TGTGCCAGTACCGATGGTTCTAGGGGAGACTATGGCTACACCTTC
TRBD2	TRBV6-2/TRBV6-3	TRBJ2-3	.	CASRQTSGTQYF	TGTGCCAGCAGACAGACTAGCGGCACGCAGTATTTT
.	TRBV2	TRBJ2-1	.	CASSEVAATGNEQFF	TGTGCCAGCAGTGAAGTGGCAGCGACGGGAAATGAGCAGTTCTTC
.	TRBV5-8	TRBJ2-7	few	CASSWITGNSYEQYF	TGTGCCAGCAGCTGGATTACAGGAAACTCCTACGAGCAGTACTTC
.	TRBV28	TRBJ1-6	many	CASSSASGVNSPLHF	TGTGCCAGCAGTTCAGCCTCGGGGGTCAATTCACCCCTCCACTTT
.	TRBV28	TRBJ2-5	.	CASSLRKETQYF	TGTGCCAGCAGTTTGAGGAAGGAGACCCAGTACTTC
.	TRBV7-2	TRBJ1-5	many	CASSRSWEPQHF	TGTGCCAGCAGCCGTTCATGGGAGCCCCAGCATTTT
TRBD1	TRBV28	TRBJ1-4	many	CASSLDRAKTNEKLFF	TGTGCCAGCAGTTTAGACAGGGCAAAAACTAATGAAAAACTGTTTTTT
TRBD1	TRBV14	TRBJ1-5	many	CASSSGTGNQPQHF	TGTGCCAGCAGCTCCGGGACAGGCAATCAGCCCCAGCATTTT
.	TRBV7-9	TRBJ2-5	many	CASSLEMGTQYF	TGTGCCAGCAGCTTAGAGATGGGGACCCAGTACTTC
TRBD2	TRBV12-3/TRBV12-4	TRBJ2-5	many	CASRAGGAGAKTQYF	TGTGCCAGCAGGGCTGGAGGAGCGGGAGCGAAGACCCAGTACTTC
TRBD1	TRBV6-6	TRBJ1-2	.	CASSSDRKVGYTF	TGTGCCAGCAGTTCGGACAGGAAGGTTGGCTACACCTTC
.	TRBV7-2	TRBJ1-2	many	CASSLVGGRMEDYGYTF	TGTGCCAGCAGCTTAGTCGGGGGGCGAATGGAAGACTATGGCTACACCTTC